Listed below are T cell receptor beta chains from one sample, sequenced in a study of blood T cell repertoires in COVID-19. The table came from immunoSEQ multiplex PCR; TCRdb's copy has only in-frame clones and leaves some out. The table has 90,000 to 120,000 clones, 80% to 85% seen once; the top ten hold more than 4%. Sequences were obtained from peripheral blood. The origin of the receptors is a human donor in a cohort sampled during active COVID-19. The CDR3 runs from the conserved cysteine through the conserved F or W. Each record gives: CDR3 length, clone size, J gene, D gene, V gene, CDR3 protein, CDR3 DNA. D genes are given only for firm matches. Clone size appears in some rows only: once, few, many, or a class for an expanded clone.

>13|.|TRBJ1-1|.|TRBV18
CASSPGLNTEAFF
TGTGCCAGCTCACCAGGGCTGAACACTGAAGCTTTCTTT
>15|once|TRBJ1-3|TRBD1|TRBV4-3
CASSSQGVSGNTIYF
TGCGCCAGCAGCTCACAGGGGGTCTCGGGAAACACCATATATTTT
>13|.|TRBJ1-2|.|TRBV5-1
CASSLERGYGYTF
TGCGCCAGCAGCTTGGAACGGGGATATGGCTACACCTTC
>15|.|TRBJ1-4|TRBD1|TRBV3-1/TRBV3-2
CASSPTGGRNEKLFF
TGTGCCAGCAGCCCAACAGGGGGTAGGAATGAAAAACTGTTTTTT
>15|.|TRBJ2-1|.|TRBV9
CASSVGQGPYNEQFF
TGTGCCAGCAGCGTAGGGCAGGGGCCTTACAATGAGCAGTTCTTC
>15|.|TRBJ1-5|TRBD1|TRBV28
CASNTQGASNQPQHF
TGTGCCAGCAACACACAGGGGGCGAGCAATCAGCCCCAGCATTTT
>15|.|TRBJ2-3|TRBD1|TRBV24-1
CATSENRGFTDTQYF
TGTGCCACCAGTGAAAACAGGGGATTCACAGATACGCAGTATTTT
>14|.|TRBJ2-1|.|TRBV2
CASISQPSYNEQFF
TGTGCCAGCATCTCACAGCCTTCCTACAATGAGCAGTTCTTC
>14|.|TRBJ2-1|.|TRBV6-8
CASSGLAINNEQFF
TGTGCCAGCAGTGGTCTAGCGATAAACAATGAGCAGTTCTTC
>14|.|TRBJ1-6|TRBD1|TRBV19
CASAPGQWFSPLHF
TGTGCCAGTGCCCCGGGACAGTGGTTTTCACCCCTCCACTTT